The source of this TCR beta chain is a study of cytomegalovirus exposure and HLA in healthy donors. In the PCR, 60 Vbeta and 13 Jbeta primers were used. Libraries were prepared by immunoSEQ multiplex PCR; TCRdb keeps only in-frame clonotypes and omits some of them. The sample lists about 140,000 clones, approximately 87% occurring once. The germline V and J ends were trimmed by 0 bases and 5 bases, with 10 bases remaining between them. This CDR3 spans 14 amino acids. The germline V gene has CDR1 LGHNA and CDR2 YSLEER. This clonotype was sampled from a woman aged 25 to 45 in good health and CMV-seronegative. The chain joins TRBV4-3 to TRBJ1-2; D gene uncertain. Source material: PBMCs. This CDR3 reads CASSQDREWYGYTF. The CDR3 region has the DNA TGCGCCAGCAGCCAAGACCGGGAGTGGTATGGCTACACCTTC.